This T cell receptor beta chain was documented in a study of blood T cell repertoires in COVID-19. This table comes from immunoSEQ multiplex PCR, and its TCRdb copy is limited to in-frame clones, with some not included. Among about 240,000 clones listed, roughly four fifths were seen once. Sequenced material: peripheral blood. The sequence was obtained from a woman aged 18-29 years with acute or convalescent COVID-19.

The CDR3 is CASSLFVQGGGETQYF. The CDR3 DNA sequence: TGTGCCAGCAGTTTATTTGTCCAGGGAGGAGGAGAGACCCAGTACTTC. The chain has TRBV27 and TRBJ2-5; TRBD2 might be the D (6 bases). The ends were cut back, 1 base at V and 4 bases at J, with 16 bases in the middle. Germline CDR1 and CDR2: MNHEY and SMNVEV (reference sequence). CDR3 length: 16 amino acids.